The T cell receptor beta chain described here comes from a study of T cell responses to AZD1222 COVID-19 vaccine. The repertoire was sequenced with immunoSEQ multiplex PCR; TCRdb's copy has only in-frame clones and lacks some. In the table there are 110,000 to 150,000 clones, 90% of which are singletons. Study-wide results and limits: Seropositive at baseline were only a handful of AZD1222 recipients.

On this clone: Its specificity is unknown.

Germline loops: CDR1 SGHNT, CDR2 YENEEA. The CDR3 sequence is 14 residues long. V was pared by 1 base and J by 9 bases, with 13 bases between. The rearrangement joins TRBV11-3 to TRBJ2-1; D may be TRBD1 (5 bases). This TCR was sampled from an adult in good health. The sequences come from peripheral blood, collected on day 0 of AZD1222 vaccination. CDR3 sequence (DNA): TGTGCCAGCAGCTTAGTTGTAGGGGCAGCTGAGCAGTTCTTC. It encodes CASSLVVGAAEQFF.